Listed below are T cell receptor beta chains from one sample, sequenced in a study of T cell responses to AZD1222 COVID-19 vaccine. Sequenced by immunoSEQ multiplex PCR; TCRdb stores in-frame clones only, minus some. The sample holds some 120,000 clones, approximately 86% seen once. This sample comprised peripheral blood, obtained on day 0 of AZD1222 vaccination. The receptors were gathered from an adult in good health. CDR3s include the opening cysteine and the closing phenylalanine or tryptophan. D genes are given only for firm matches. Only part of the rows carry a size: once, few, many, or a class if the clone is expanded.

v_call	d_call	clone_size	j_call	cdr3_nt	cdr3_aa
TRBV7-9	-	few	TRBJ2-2	TGTGCCAGCAGCTTTGACCACGACGGGGAGCTGTTTTTT	CASSFDHDGELFF
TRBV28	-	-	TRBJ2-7	TGTGCCAGCGGAAACGCGGGACGGAGCTACGAGCAGTACTTC	CASGNAGRSYEQYF
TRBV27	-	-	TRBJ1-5	TGTGCCAGCAGTTTGACAGCCTCTAGCAATCAGCCCCAGCATTTT	CASSLTASSNQPQHF
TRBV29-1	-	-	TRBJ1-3	TGCAGCGTTGGGCCGTTCTCTGGAAACACCATATATTTT	CSVGPFSGNTIYF
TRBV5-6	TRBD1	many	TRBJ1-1	TGTGCCAGCAGCCGAATCCGGGACAGGGGAAGGCGTTCTGAAGCTTTCTTT	CASSRIRDRGRRSEAFF
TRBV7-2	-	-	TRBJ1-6	TGTGCCAGCAGCCCTAGGAGGGTTTTTATTTCACCCCTCCACTTT	CASSPRRVFISPLHF
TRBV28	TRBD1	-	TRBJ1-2	TGTGCCAGCAGTTACCCCCAGGGGGCTCCCTTGACTATTCCTGGCTACACCTTC	CASSYPQGAPLTIPGYTF
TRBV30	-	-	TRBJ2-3	TGTGCCTGGAGTGCGGGTTCCTCAGATACGCAGTATTTT	CAWSAGSSDTQYF
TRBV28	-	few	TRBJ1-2	TGTGCCAGCAGCTGGGACATTTATGGCTACACCTTC	CASSWDIYGYTF
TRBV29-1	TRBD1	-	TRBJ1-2	TGCAGCGCCGTCCATGGGACAGATTATGGCTACACCTTC	CSAVHGTDYGYTF
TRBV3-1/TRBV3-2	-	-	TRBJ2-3	TGTGCCAGCAGCCAAGATCGTATTTCTGATACGCAGTATTTT	CASSQDRISDTQYF
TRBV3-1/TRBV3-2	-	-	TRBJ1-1	TGTGCCAGCAGCCAAGATGTAACGACAGGTAAGAACACTGAAGCTTTCTTT	CASSQDVTTGKNTEAFF
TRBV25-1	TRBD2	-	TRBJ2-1	TGTGCCAGCAGCGACCGGGAGGATGATTACGAGCAGTTCTTC	CASSDREDDYEQFF
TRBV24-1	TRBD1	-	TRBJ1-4	TGTGCCACCAACCCGGGACAGGGGGATGAAAAACTGTTTTTT	CATNPGQGDEKLFF
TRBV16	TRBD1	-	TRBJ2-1	TGTGCCAGCAGCCAATGGGGACAGAACAATGAGCAGTTCTTC	CASSQWGQNNEQFF
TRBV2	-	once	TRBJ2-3	TGTGCCAGCAATGGTTGGGCAGAAAATAGGAATACGCAGTATTTT	CASNGWAENRNTQYF
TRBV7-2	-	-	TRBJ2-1	TGTGCCAGCAGCTTGGACAGTGGTTATGAGCAGTTCTTC	CASSLDSGYEQFF
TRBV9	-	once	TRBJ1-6	TGTGCCAGCAGCCAATGGGTCGGTAGTTCACCCCTCCACTTT	CASSQWVGSSPLHF
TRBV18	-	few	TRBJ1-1	TGTGCCAGCTCACCTTACGGGACCTATAAGAAGGAAAACACTGAAGCTTTCTTT	CASSPYGTYKKENTEAFF
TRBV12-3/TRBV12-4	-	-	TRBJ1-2	TGTGCCAGCAGGTCCAGTATACCCTATGGCTACACCTTC	CASRSSIPYGYTF
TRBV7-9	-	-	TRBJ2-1	TGTGCCAGCAGCTTAGCGGGTAGATACAATGAGCAGTTCTTC	CASSLAGRYNEQFF
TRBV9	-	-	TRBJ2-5	TGTGCCAGCAGCCTACGGGGGACCCAAGAGACCCAGTACTTC	CASSLRGTQETQYF
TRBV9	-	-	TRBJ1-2	TGTGCCAGCAGCCCAAGCACAAGGGGTGGCTACACCTTC	CASSPSTRGGYTF
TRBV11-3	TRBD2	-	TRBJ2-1	TGTGCCAGCAGCTCCAGCGGGAGGGCCCTCGAGCAGTTCTTC	CASSSSGRALEQFF
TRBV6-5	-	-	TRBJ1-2	TGTGCCAGCACCTCCGGGGAGGTACGGTATGGCTACACCTTC	CASTSGEVRYGYTF